This passage covers 7 T cell receptor beta chains from one sample sequenced in a study of blood T cell repertoires in COVID-19. Assay used: immunoSEQ multiplex PCR; TCRdb lists only in-frame clones, some missing. Of 140,000 to 150,000 clones detected, around 87% appear once; the ten largest clones hold 2.5% to 3.5%. The sequencing sample was made of peripheral blood. All receptors come from a woman between 55 and 75 years old with active COVID-19.

This clone has a single count. The genes are TRBV5-4 and TRBJ1-4; TRBD1 might be the D (6 bases). CDR3 length equals 13 residues. Germline values: CDR1 SGHNT, CDR2 YYREEE (reference sequence). V was shortened by 4 bases and J by 8 bases, with 12 bases between the two germline ends. This chain's CDR3 is CASSRDTYEKLFF. The CDR3 nucleotides are TGTGCCAGCAGCCGGGACACGTACGAAAAACTGTTTTTT.

This clone was counted once. The rearrangement uses TRBV7-9 and TRBJ2-7; 8 bases match TRBD1. CDR1 and CDR2 (germline): SEHNR, FQNEAQ (reference sequence). There are 16 residues in the CDR3. Trimming removed 5 bases from V and 2 bases from J; junction bases left unmatched: 11. As DNA, the CDR3 is TGTGCCAGCAGCCCTAGTGGCGGACAGGGTCCCTACGAGCAGTACTTC. Amino acids: CASSPSGGQGPYEQYF. Complete variable domain (other parts from reference TRBV7-9 and TRBJ2-7): DTGVSQNPRHKITKRGQNVTFRCDPISEHNRLYWYRQTLGQGPEFLTYFQNEAQLEKSRLLSDRFSAERPKGSFSTLEIQRTEQGDSAMYLCASSPSGGQGPYEQYFGPGTRLTVT.

In its sample, this clone was seen a few times. The chain carries TRBV5-6 and TRBJ2-6, with D tentatively TRBD1 (5 bases). This CDR3 contains 16 residues. V was pared by 1 base and J by 4 bases, with 12 bases between. Looked up from germline, CDR1 is SGHDT and CDR2 is YYEEEE. As DNA, the CDR3 is TGTGCCAGCAGCTTGTTACAGGAGCACGGGGCCAACGTCCTGACTTTC. It is translated as CASSLLQEHGANVLTF.

The V gene is TRBV27, the J gene TRBJ1-4, with 8 nucleotides matching TRBD1. Germline V gives CDR1 MNHEY, CDR2 SMNVEV (reference sequence). The CDR3 loop spans 14 amino acids. V gave up 2 bases and J gave up 7 bases; unmatched junction bases: 3. CDR3 sequence (DNA): TGTGCCAGCAGTTTAATCCAGGGGGCTGAAAAACTGTTTTTT. Protein product: CASSLIQGAEKLFF.

This CDR3 is CASSTSGGLNYGYTF. Here the CDR3 DNA reads TGTGCCAGCAGTACCTCAGGGGGCCTTAACTATGGCTACACCTTC. The chain carries TRBV27 and TRBJ1-2; TRBD1 agrees at 8 bases. The germline CDR1 and CDR2 sequences are MNHEY and SMNVEV (reference sequence). The CDR3 extends over 15 amino acids. Trimming cost V 5 bases and J 1 base; bases outside gene matches: 6.

The rearrangement uses TRBV6-6 and TRBJ2-7; the match to TRBD1 covers 8 bases. The CDR3 has 15 amino acids. Germline CDR1 and CDR2: MNHNY and SVGAGI (reference sequence). The junction had 8 bases not matched to a gene; V was cut back by 6 bases and J by 1 base. The CDR3 coding sequence is TGTGCCAGCAGGACAGGTCGGGACAGGTCCTACGAGCAGTACTTC. Translation gives CASRTGRDRSYEQYF.

This clone was counted once. V gene TRBV6-1 combines with J gene TRBJ2-2, with TRBD2 matching 13 bases. The CDR3 is 16 residues long. Germline values: CDR1 MNHNS, CDR2 SASEGT. V lost 0 bases, J lost 9 bases, and 4 bases stayed unmatched. CDR3 in amino acids: CASSEAFGTSGRELFF. CDR3 sequence (DNA): TGTGCCAGCAGTGAAGCGTTTGGGACTAGCGGGAGGGAGCTGTTTTTT.